This is a list of T cell receptor beta chains from one sample in a study of graft-versus-host responses after intestinal transplantation. Their antigens remain unidentified. Repertoires were generated with immunoSEQ multiplex PCR, while TCRdb's copy carries only in-frame clones and drops some. This sample has 130,000 or so clones, with about nine tenths found just once. The sample here was unstimulated CD4+ T cells sorted from spleen or lymph node cells, taken before intestinal transplant. These receptors were taken from a human donor who received an intestinal transplant. Both conserved end residues are part of each CDR3. The D gene is left open where the match is weak. Part of the rows lack a size; the others show once, few, many or a class for expanded clones.

clone_size d_call j_call v_call cdr3_length cdr3_nt cdr3_aa
once TRBD2 TRBJ2-7 TRBV11-3 16 TGTGCCAGCAGCTCGACCTTAGCGGGAGGGCCCTTCGAGCAGTACTTC CASSSTLAGGPFEQYF
- TRBD2 TRBJ2-7 TRBV5-1 18 TGCGCCAGCAGCTTGGTCGGGCTAGCGGGAGGGAGCTCCTACGAGCAGTACTTC CASSLVGLAGGSSYEQYF
- - TRBJ1-4 TRBV5-4 14 TGTGCCAGCAGCCCCGGGCCCAGGGAGGAAAAACTGTTTTTT CASSPGPREEKLFF
- - TRBJ2-6 TRBV30 16 TGTGCCTGGAGTAAGGCTCGATCTTCTGGGGCCAACGTCCTGACTTTC CAWSKARSSGANVLTF
- - TRBJ1-1 TRBV19 14 TGTGCCAGTAACTCCCGGATCGCTGACACTGAAGCTTTCTTT CASNSRIADTEAFF
- - TRBJ2-3 TRBV28 13 TGTGCCAGCCGGGACCCTCGCACAGATACGCAGTATTTT CASRDPRTDTQYF
- - TRBJ1-2 TRBV27 15 TGTGCCAGCAGTGACTACCGGGACTCGGGGGATGGCTACACCTTC CASSDYRDSGDGYTF
- TRBD2 TRBJ2-1 TRBV5-1 15 TGCGCCAGCAGCTTGGGACTAGCGGGAGATAATGAGCAGTTCTTC CASSLGLAGDNEQFF
- - TRBJ2-5 TRBV7-2 15 TGTGCCAGCACCCCTAACGGGGGCTCTCAAGAGACCCAGTACTTC CASTPNGGSQETQYF
- - TRBJ2-5 TRBV7-9 17 TGTGCCAGCAGCAATAAGCCTCCCTGGGACTTCCAAGAGACCCAGTACTTC CASSNKPPWDFQETQYF
once - TRBJ1-5 TRBV19 15 TGTGCCAGTAGTATTAGGACGGCCGGGAATCAGCCCCAGCATTTT CASSIRTAGNQPQHF
- - TRBJ2-5 TRBV30 15 TGTGCCTGGAGTACTGGTAGCGGACCCCAAGAGACCCAGTACTTC CAWSTGSGPQETQYF
- - TRBJ2-1 TRBV19 14 TGTGCCAGTAGTATCCCCGCTCGTCCGCGGGAGCAGTTCTTC CASSIPARPREQFF
- - TRBJ2-5 TRBV14 18 TGTGCCAGCAGCCCAGATCGGTGGACTACCCGAGACCAAGAGACCCAGTACTTC CASSPDRWTTRDQETQYF
- - TRBJ2-3 TRBV6-4 12 TGTGCCAGCAGTGACTCCACAGATACGCAGTATTTT CASSDSTDTQYF
- TRBD1 TRBJ2-3 TRBV5-6 15 TGTGCCAGCACAACCGGGACAGGCAGCACAGATACGCAGTATTTT CASTTGTGSTDTQYF
- - TRBJ1-6 TRBV5-1 12 TGCGCCAGCAGCTTGGAAGATTCACCCCTCCACTTT CASSLEDSPLHF
- - TRBJ1-2 TRBV28 14 TGTGCCAGCAGTCCGATTACAGGGAGCGGTGGCTACACCTTC CASSPITGSGGYTF
- - TRBJ2-1 TRBV11-3 16 TGTGCCAGCAGCTTGAGACCGTCAGGGACCTACAATGAGCAGTTCTTC CASSLRPSGTYNEQFF
- - TRBJ2-6 TRBV7-3 14 TGTGCCAGCAGCGGCTTTACTGGGGCCAACGTCCTGACTTTC CASSGFTGANVLTF
- - TRBJ2-7 TRBV6-1 12 TGTGCCAGCGGGCAGCGGCCATACGAGCAGTACTTC CASGQRPYEQYF
once - TRBJ2-2 TRBV6-5 14 TGTGCCAGCAGTTACCGGGACTCCCCCCGGGAGCTGTTTTTT CASSYRDSPRELFF
- TRBD1 TRBJ1-4 TRBV30 15 TGTGCCTGGAGTTCCTTGACAGGGAAAAATGAAAAACTGTTTTTT CAWSSLTGKNEKLFF
- - TRBJ2-7 TRBV18 14 TGTGCCAGCTCACCACCAGTGAATCCCTACGAGCAGTACTTC CASSPPVNPYEQYF
- TRBD2 TRBJ2-1 TRBV30 14 TGTGCCTGGAGTTCTAGCGGGGGACACAATGAGCAGTTCTTC CAWSSSGGHNEQFF
- - TRBJ2-7 TRBV7-6 17 TGTGCCAGCAGCTTAGCGATTGGTAGAAGTTCCTCTAGCGAGCAGTACTTC CASSLAIGRSSSSEQYF
few - TRBJ2-4 TRBV5-5 13 TGTGCCAGCATCAGACTAGGAGCAAACATTCAGTACTTC CASIRLGANIQYF
- - TRBJ2-3 TRBV28 16 TGTGCCAGCAGTTTGGCGGGGCCCGCTCGCACAGATACGCAGTATTTT CASSLAGPARTDTQYF
- - TRBJ2-5 TRBV5-4 15 TGTGCCAGCAGCCCATGGACCCCAGGTGCGGAGACCCAGTACTTC CASSPWTPGAETQYF
- TRBD2 TRBJ2-3 TRBV5-1 17 TGCGCCAGCTACCGACTAGCGGGAGGGCAAGGGGCAGATACGCAGTATTTT CASYRLAGGQGADTQYF
- - TRBJ1-1 TRBV5-1 15 TGCGCCAGCAGCTTCTTGGGCGACGGGAACACTGAAGCTTTCTTT CASSFLGDGNTEAFF
- - TRBJ1-1 TRBV29-1 15 TGCAGCGCCCGGGATTACAGTCGGGGTGATACTGAAGCTTTCTTT CSARDYSRGDTEAFF
few - TRBJ2-7 TRBV14 13 TGTGCCAGCAGCCAAGTAAGGGGTGGGGAGCAGTACTTC CASSQVRGGEQYF
- - TRBJ2-7 TRBV19 15 TGTGCCAGTAGTATTGGGCCAGGTACCTCCTACGAGCAGTACTTC CASSIGPGTSYEQYF
- - TRBJ1-1 TRBV6-6 11 TGTGCCAGCAGTAACAGGGTAGCAGCTTTCTTT CASSNRVAAFF
- - TRBJ2-2 TRBV12-1 16 TGTGCCAGCAGCTTAAACAGGGGGCGCGACACCGGGGAGCTGTTTTTT CASSLNRGRDTGELFF
- - TRBJ1-1 TRBV7-9 14 TGTGCCAGCAGCTCCATGGGTCAGAACACTGAAGCTTTCTTT CASSSMGQNTEAFF